This T cell receptor beta chain was documented in a study of blood T cell repertoires in COVID-19. The overall study: PBMCs, B-cell-depleted T cells, or T cells were the source of the cDNA or gDNA that made up the material.

Germline V lookup: CDR1 LNHDA, CDR2 SQIVND (reference sequence). The CDR3 runs 23 residues. V shed 0 bases and J 0 bases; nucleotides not matched to a gene: 20. Authors' analysis steps: Reference gene primer amplification yielded estimated nucleated cell counts. Generated by immunoSEQ multiplex PCR, the TCRdb table keeps only in-frame clones and is missing some. The V and J calls and clone size were taken over from that table, and D and trimming were inferred from the DNA. The sample includes around 140,000 clones, about three quarters of them seen just once. The chain couples TRBV19 to TRBJ1-5; 10 bases are shared with TRBD1. Source material: peripheral blood. This receptor was identified in a woman in her forties or fifties with active or convalescent COVID-19. The CDR3 here is CASSIDRPGQGLRRLYSNQPQHF. Here the CDR3 DNA reads TGTGCCAGTAGTATAGATCGACCGGGACAGGGGTTACGGAGACTATATAGCAATCAGCCCCAGCATTTT.